The T cell receptor (beta chain) under discussion was sequenced for a study of T cell repertoires in cytomegalovirus infection. Turning to the study itself: Selection of CMV epitopes for the study included recently identified HLA-C-restricted and well-studied HLA-B-restricted ones. In public TCR beta signatures, there were indications of both CMV infection and matching HLA type.

For this clonotype: The antigen remains unidentified.

The CDR3 has 13 residues. Germline V gene data show CDR1 as LNHDA and CDR2 as SQIVND (reference sequence). J gave up 3 bases and V 10 bases, and 8 bases lay outside the gene matches. Whole-study results and caveats: Cumulated frequencies of public TCR beta families served to identify carriers of CMV plus the relevant HLA. The ex vivo response was dominated by HLA-C-restricted CMV-specific TCR beta clonotypes.

TCRdb analysed the reads with MiXCR anew, one entry per CDR3 protein. The sample has approximately 73,000 distinct CDR3 sequences; around 40% are singletons. The J gene is TRBJ2-7, the V gene TRBV19; 8 bases match TRBD1. The TCR was taken from a human donor in good health (CMV status not recorded). Some clones in this sample may be carry-over from other donors' samples. The sequences come from CD8+ T cells from cultured PBMCs, collected from culture after CMV antigen stimulation. CDR3 bases: TGTGCCACCATGGACAGGGACAACTACGAGCAGTACTTC. This encodes CATMDRDNYEQYF.